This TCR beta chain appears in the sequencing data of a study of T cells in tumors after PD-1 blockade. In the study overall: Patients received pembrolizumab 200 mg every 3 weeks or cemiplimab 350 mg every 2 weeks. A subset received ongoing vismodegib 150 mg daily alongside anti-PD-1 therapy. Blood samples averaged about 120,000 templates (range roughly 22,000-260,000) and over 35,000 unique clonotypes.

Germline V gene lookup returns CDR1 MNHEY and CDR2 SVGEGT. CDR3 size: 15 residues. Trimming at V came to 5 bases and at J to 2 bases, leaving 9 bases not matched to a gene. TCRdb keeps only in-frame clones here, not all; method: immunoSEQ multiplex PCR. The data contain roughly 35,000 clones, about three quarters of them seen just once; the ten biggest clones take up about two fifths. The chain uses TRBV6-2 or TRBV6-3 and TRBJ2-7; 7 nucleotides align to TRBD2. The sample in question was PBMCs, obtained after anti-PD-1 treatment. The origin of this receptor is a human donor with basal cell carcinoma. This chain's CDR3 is CASSRAGLLTYEQYF. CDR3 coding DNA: TGTGCCAGCAGTCGGGCGGGACTACTTACCTACGAGCAGTACTTC.